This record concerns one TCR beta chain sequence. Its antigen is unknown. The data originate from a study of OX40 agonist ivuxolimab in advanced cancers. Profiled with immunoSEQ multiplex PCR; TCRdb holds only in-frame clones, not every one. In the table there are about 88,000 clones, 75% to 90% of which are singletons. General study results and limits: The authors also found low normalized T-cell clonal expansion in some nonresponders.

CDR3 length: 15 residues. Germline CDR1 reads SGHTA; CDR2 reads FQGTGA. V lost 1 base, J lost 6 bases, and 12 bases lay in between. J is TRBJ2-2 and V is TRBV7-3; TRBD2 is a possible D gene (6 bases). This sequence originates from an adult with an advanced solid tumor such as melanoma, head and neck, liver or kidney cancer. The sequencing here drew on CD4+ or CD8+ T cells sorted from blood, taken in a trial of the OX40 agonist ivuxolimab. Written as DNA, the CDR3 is TGTGCCAGCAGCTTAAAAGTAGGAGGGTCCGGGGAGCTGTTTTTT. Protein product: CASSLKVGGSGELFF.